The 11 T cell receptor beta chains below come from one sample, sequenced in a study of persistence of HIV-infected CD4 T cells. What these receptors recognize is not known. This was the immunoSEQ version 4 assay in survey mode. Assay used: immunoSEQ multiplex PCR; TCRdb lists only in-frame clones, some missing. Of tens of thousands of clones listed, around 90% are singletons. Anti-CD3/anti-CD28 beads served as a nonspecific positive control stimulus. Responding CD4+ T cells were sorted by upregulation of both CD40 ligand and CD69. The sequencing here drew on CD4+ T cells sorted from PBMCs after approximately 19-hour stimulation, taken from a patient who received antiretroviral therapy. These receptor sequences come from an adult woman with HIV who was CMV-seropositive.

This clone was picked up one time. The rearrangement joins TRBV28 to TRBJ1-5, with D perhaps TRBD1 (5 bases). The CDR3 runs 15 residues. V lost 3 bases to trimming and J lost 7 bases, with 16 bases between them. Germline CDR1 and CDR2: MDHEN and SYDVKM. CDR3 DNA sequence: TGTGCCAGCAGTTTCGGACATCGTAACAAGCAGCCCCAGCATTTT. Amino acids: CASSFGHRNKQPQHF.

The V gene is TRBV6-5, the J gene TRBJ2-3; D remains unclear. Deletions cut 6 bases from V and 13 bases from J, with 11 bases between. The CDR3 runs to 10 residues. The germline CDR1 and CDR2 sequences are MNHEY and SVGAGI. The CDR3, as DNA: TGTGCCAGCAGGGATGAACTGGAGTATTTT. Protein sequence: CASRDELEYF.

This chain connects TRBV19 to TRBJ1-2; D may be TRBD1 (6 bases). The CDR3 is 14 amino acids. V dropped 5 bases and J dropped 6 bases, with 16 bases sitting between them. Per the germline V gene, CDR1 is LNHDA and CDR2 is SQIVND (reference sequence). CDR3: CASSSYRDVNGYTF. CDR3 DNA sequence: TGTGCCAGTAGTTCCTACAGGGATGTCAATGGCTACACCTTC.

A word on this clone: Other DNA sequences in the sample encode the same CDR3. This chain connects TRBV5-1 to TRBJ1-4, with unresolved D. The length of the CDR3 is 15 residues. Trimming shortened V by 6 bases and J by 0 bases, and 12 bases separated the two germline ends. Germline V gene sequence: CDR1 SGHRS, CDR2 YFSETQ. For the CDR3, the DNA is TGCGCCAGCAAAAGTACAGTTACAACTAATGAAAAACTGTTTTTT. It yields the protein CASKSTVTTNEKLFF. The variable domain in full, completed from reference TRBV5-1 and TRBJ1-4, reads KAGVTQTPRYLIKTRGQQVTLSCSPISGHRSVSWYQQTPGQGLQFLFEYFSETQRNKGNFPGRFSGRQFSNSRSEMNVSTLELGDSALYLCASKSTVTTNEKLFFGSGTQLSVL.

The rearrangement uses TRBV11-3 and TRBJ2-1, with 7 bases that match TRBD1. Germline values: CDR1 SGHNT, CDR2 YENEEA. The CDR3 covers 15 residues. V dropped 0 bases and J dropped 6; count of bases not matched to a gene: 5. The CDR3 DNA reads as TGTGCCAGCAGCTTAGAGGGGACAGTACGCAATGAGCAGTTCTTC. Protein product: CASSLEGTVRNEQFF.

CDR3 residues: CASSYSSNTEAFF. CDR3 DNA: TGTGCCAGCAGTTACTCGTCAAACACTGAAGCTTTCTTT. This chain joins TRBV6-5 and TRBJ1-1; D is unclear. The germline V and J ends were trimmed by 0 bases and 2 bases, with 4 bases remaining between them. Germline V gives CDR1 MNHEY, CDR2 SVGAGI. The CDR3 has 13 amino acids.

This clone was observed a few times. DNA for the CDR3: TGTGCCAGCAGTTTGACAGGGGGTTGGACTGAAGCTTTCTTT. This codes for CASSLTGGWTEAFF. The chain employs TRBV28 and TRBJ1-1; 9 bases match TRBD1. The length of the CDR3 is 14 residues. The J segment lost 5 bases and the V segment lost 3 bases, leaving 4 bases of the junction unmatched. Germline V gives CDR1 MDHEN, CDR2 SYDVKM.

The chain uses TRBV7-3 and TRBJ2-1, with TRBD2 matching 10 bases. Germline CDR1 is SGHTA and CDR2 is FQGTGA. J lost 8 bases, V lost 2 bases, and 9 bases had no gene match. The CDR3 consists of 16 residues. CDR3 bases: TGTGCCAGCAGCTTATGGGCTAGCGGGAGTGCTGATGAGCAGTTCTTC. Protein sequence: CASSLWASGSADEQFF.

In nucleotides, the CDR3 is TGTGCCAGCAGTCGACTAGCCTACGAGCAGTACTTC. Its protein is CASSRLAYEQYF. V gene TRBV2 combines with J gene TRBJ2-7; the D gene is possibly TRBD2 (6 bases). Trimming pared 5 bases from V and 2 bases from J, leaving 7 bases between. CDR1 is SNHLY, CDR2 FYNNEI, per germline. The CDR3 runs 12 residues. The variable domain in full, completed from reference TRBV2 and TRBJ2-7, reads EPEVTQTPSHQVTQMGQEVILRCVPISNHLYFYWYRQILGQKVEFLVSFYNNEISEKSEIFDDQFSVERPDGSNFTLKIRSTKLEDSAMYFCASSRLAYEQYFGPGTRLTVT.

The CDR3 loop is CASSLSGRGGGYTF. Here the CDR3 DNA reads TGTGCCAGCAGTTTATCTGGCAGGGGGGGTGGCTACACCTTC. V is TRBV27 and J is TRBJ1-2, with 7 bases matching TRBD1. Germline loops: CDR1 MNHEY, CDR2 SMNVEV (reference sequence). The CDR3 extends over 14 amino acids. J lost 7 bases, V lost 0 bases, and 5 bases had no gene match.

The chain links TRBV2 to TRBJ1-1, with 9 bases fitting TRBD1. The length of the CDR3 is 15 residues. The germline V gene has CDR1 SNHLY and CDR2 FYNNEI. The ends lost 7 bases at V and 1 base at J; junction bases unmatched: 7. Written as DNA, the CDR3 is TGTGCCAGCATTAGGGGACAGGGACAGAACACTGAAGCTTTCTTT. Translated: CASIRGQGQNTEAFF. The full variable domain, in which reference TRBV2 and TRBJ1-1 provide the parts outside the CDR3, is EPEVTQTPSHQVTQMGQEVILRCVPISNHLYFYWYRQILGQKVEFLVSFYNNEISEKSEIFDDQFSVERPDGSNFTLKIRSTKLEDSAMYFCASIRGQGQNTEAFFGQGTRLTVV.